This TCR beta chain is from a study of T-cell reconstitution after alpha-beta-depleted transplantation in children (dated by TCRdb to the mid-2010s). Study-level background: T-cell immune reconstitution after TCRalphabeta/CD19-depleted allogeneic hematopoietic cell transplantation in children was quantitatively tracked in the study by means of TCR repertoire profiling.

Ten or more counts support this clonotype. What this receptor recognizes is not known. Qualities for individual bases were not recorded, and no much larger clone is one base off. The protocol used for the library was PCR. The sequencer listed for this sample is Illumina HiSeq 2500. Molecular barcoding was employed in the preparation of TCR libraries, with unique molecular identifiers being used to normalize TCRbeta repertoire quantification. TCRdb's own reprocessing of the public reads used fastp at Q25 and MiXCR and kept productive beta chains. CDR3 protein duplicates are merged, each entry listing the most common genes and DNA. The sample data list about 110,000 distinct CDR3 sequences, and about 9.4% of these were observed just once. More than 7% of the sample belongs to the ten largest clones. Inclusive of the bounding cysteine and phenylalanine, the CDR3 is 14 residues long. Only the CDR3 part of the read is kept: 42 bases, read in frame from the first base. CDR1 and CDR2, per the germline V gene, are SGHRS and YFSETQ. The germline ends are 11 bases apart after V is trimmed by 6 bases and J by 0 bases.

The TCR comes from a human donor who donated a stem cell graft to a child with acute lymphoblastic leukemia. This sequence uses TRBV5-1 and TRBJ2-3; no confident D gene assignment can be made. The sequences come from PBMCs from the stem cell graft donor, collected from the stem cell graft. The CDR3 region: CASTSSTSTDTQYF. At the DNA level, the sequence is TGCGCCAGCACCTCTTCGACTAGCACAGATACGCAGTATTTT.